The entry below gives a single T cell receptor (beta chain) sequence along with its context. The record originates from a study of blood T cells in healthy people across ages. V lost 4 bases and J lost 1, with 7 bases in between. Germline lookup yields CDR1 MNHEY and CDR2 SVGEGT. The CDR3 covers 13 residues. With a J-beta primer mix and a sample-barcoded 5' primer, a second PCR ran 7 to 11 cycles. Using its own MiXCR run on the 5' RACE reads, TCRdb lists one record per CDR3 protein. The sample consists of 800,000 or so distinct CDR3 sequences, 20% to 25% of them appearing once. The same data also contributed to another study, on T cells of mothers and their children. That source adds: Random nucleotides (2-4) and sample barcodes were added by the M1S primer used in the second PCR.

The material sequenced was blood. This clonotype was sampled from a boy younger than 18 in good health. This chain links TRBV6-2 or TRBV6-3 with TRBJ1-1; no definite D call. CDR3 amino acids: CASSSQSNTEAFF. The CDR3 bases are TGTGCCAGCAGTTCTCAGTCGAACACTGAAGCTTTCTTT.